This TCR beta chain derives from a study of blood T cells in healthy people across ages. Study-level findings and limits: Diversity estimates drawn from one million T cells were deemed underestimates. Strongly correlated with naive T cell percentage was TCR beta diversity.

PCR was performed a second time for roughly 7 to 11 cycles using a sample-barcoded 5' primer and a J-beta primer mix. TCRdb used MiXCR to reprocess the 5' RACE reads, holding one entry per CDR3 protein. The sample yields around 1,500,000 distinct CDR3 sequences, roughly 27% seen once. About this clonotype itself: No antigen is known for it.

The CDR3 loop spans 17 amino acids. The V and J ends lost 2 bases and 8 bases respectively, with 21 bases between them. Germline V gene lookup returns CDR1 MDHEN and CDR2 SYDVKM. V usage is TRBV28 and J usage is TRBJ2-2; tentative D call: TRBD1 (5 bases). The clonotype comes from a woman younger than 45 in good health. Sequenced material: blood. Written as DNA, the CDR3 is TGTGCCAGCAGTTTACCCCTCTGGACAACTAAACAAGGGGAGCTGTTTTTT. Encoded protein: CASSLPLWTTKQGELFF.